The 7 T cell receptor beta chains below come from one sample, sequenced in a study of regulatory T cells in long-lasting Graves disease. With iRepertoire HTBI primers and Arm-PCR of CDR3 regions, TCR beta libraries were built. TCRdb called the multiplex PCR reads again in MiXCR, with one record for every CDR3 protein. The sample has hundreds of thousands of distinct CDR3 sequences; about 22% are singletons. As to time point: persistent/refractory GD, antithyroid drugs over 5 years with positive TRAb. PBMCs were the source of the RNA used for TCR sequencing. The sample in question was peripheral blood mononuclear cells (PBMCs), obtained when the disease was refractory, from a patient treated with antithyroid drugs. The receptor source for this set is a female donor with Graves disease.

The chain uses TRBV12-3 or TRBV12-4 and TRBJ2-2, with D unresolved. This CDR3 has 14 residues. V lost 4 bases and J 7 bases, leaving 13 bases between the germline ends. As DNA, the CDR3 is TGTGCCAGCAGTTCCCCACGGACGAGCGGGGAGCTGTTTTTT. Protein sequence: CASSSPRTSGELFF.

This clonotype appeared many times. The chain is built from TRBV28 and TRBJ2-7; TRBD1 is a possible D gene (6 bases). Trimming cost V 8 bases and J 1 base, with 18 bases left between them. The CDR3 spans 15 residues. The germline CDR1 and CDR2 sequences are MDHEN and SYDVKM. The CDR3 loop reads CASATAQGTSYEQYF. CDR3 nucleotide sequence: TGTGCCAGCGCAACCGCCCAGGGGACATCCTACGAGCAGTACTTC.

This clonotype was detected only a few times. The rearrangement links TRBV6-2 or TRBV6-3 to TRBJ2-7, with 9 bases aligning to TRBD1. J lost 4 bases, V lost 5 bases, and 12 bases had no gene match. The CDR3 length is 16 residues. The germline V gene has CDR1 MNHEY and CDR2 SVGEGT. CDR3 loop: CASSEASGQGAYEQYF. The CDR3 DNA follows: TGTGCCAGCAGTGAAGCCTCGGGACAGGGCGCATACGAGCAGTACTTC.

There are many counts of this clonotype. The rearrangement links TRBV13 to TRBJ1-1; D remains ambiguous. Between the trimmed V and J ends, which lost 6 bases and 1 base, there was a span of 3 bases. The CDR3 length is 11 residues. Germline V gives CDR1 PRHDT, CDR2 FYEKMQ (reference sequence). The chain's CDR3 is CASRSNTEAFF. The CDR3 nucleotides are TGTGCCAGCAGATCGAACACTGAAGCTTTCTTT.

V and J are TRBV27 and TRBJ2-7; 11 nucleotides align to TRBD2. Germline V lookup: CDR1 MNHEY, CDR2 SMNVEV (reference sequence). The CDR3 runs 15 residues. With V trimmed by 4 bases and J by 3 bases, 5 bases remained unmatched. CDR3 DNA sequence: TGTGCCAGCAGTTCCAGACTAGCGGGGTACTACGAGCAGTACTTC. Translating it yields CASSSRLAGYYEQYF.

Regarding this clonotype: This likely comes from a read error, as the CDR3 has no conserved phenylalanine or tryptophan at its end. This chain links TRBV29-1 with TRBJ2-7, with TRBD1 as a possible D gene (6 bases). V lost 7 bases to trimming and J lost 1 base, with 11 bases between them. The CDR3 loop spans 12 amino acids. Germline CDR1 is SQVTM and CDR2 is ANQGSEA. The CDR3 reads CSALGHSYEQYL. The CDR3 region has the DNA TGCAGCGCACTGGGACATTCCTACGAGCAGTACCTC.

This clonotype was counted only a few times. This rearrangement joins TRBV9 to TRBJ1-2; 7 nucleotides agree with TRBD1. V was clipped by 0 bases and J by 6 bases; unmatched bases: 5. Germline V gene sequence: CDR1 SGDLS, CDR2 YYNGEE. The CDR3 has 14 residues. The CDR3 DNA sequence: TGTGCCAGCAGCGTAGGGAGGGGGCACGATGGCTACACCTTC. This translates into CASSVGRGHDGYTF. The entire variable domain, with the rest obtained from reference TRBV9 and TRBJ1-2, is as follows: DSGVTQTPKHLITATGQRVTLRCSPRSGDLSVYWYQQSLDQGLQFLIQYYNGEERAKGNILERFSAQQFPDLHSELNLSSLELGDSALYFCASSVGRGHDGYTFGSGTRLTVV.